This TCR beta chain is drawn from a study of human T cells and chemical hapten exposure. Overall study: The study lasted roughly 26 weeks, and patients were dosed weekly with diphenylcyclopropenone on the scalp throughout.

As originally analysed: The median was about 96,000 TCRs per sample, ranging 23,224 to 690,600. TCRdb recomputed calls from the RACE reads with MiXCR, one row per CDR3 protein. These V and J calls originate from TCRdb's pipeline instead of the authors' own analysis. The data hold over 100,000 distinct CDR3 sequences, with approximately 8.8% observed a single time. Described time point: patch test 2, 6 weeks after DPC sensitization. Regarding treatment: therapeutic diphenylcyclopropenone sensitization with weekly scalp DPC. V shed 7 bases and J 6 bases; nucleotides not matched to a gene: 10. There are 14 residues in the CDR3. Germline-derived CDR1 and CDR2 are SNHLY and FYNNEI. This clonotype was seen only a few times.

This chain connects TRBV2 to TRBJ2-7; 9 bases align to TRBD1. The TCR originated in a woman aged 40 to 50 with alopecia areata. Some clones in this sample may be carry-over from other donors' samples. Here the sequenced sample was whole blood, taken in connection with sensitization to the hapten diphenylcyclopropenone (DPC). The CDR3 protein is CASITGTGKSEQYF. For the CDR3, the DNA is TGTGCCAGCATCACCGGGACAGGGAAGAGCGAGCAGTACTTC.